The source of this TCR beta chain is a study of OX40 agonist ivuxolimab in advanced cancers. Study-wide background: Partial responses were observed in three patients, of whom one had hepatocellular carcinoma and two had cutaneous melanoma.

With regard to this clone: The target antigen is unknown.

Profiling relied on immunoSEQ multiplex PCR, and the TCRdb table lists in-frame clones only, not all of them. Found here are roughly 74,000 clones, 94% of them singletons; the top ten hold roughly 20%. Study-wide results and limits: CD8+ T cells averaged more expanded clones than CD4+.

Sequencing was performed on CD4+ or CD8+ T cells sorted from blood, taken in a trial of the OX40 agonist ivuxolimab. This clonotype was obtained from an adult with an advanced solid tumor such as melanoma, head and neck, liver or kidney cancer.

The CDR3, as DNA: TGTGCCAGCAGCGAATCGACAATCTCCTACGAGCAGTACTTC. As protein: CASSESTISYEQYF. The chain is built from TRBV7-3 and TRBJ2-5; D call uncertain. The J call may be mistaken, given a closer DNA end match to TRBJ2-7. Germline values: CDR1 SGHTA, CDR2 FQGTGA. The CDR3 has 14 amino acids.